The 19 T cell receptor beta chains below come from one sample, sequenced in a study of cytomegalovirus exposure and HLA in healthy donors. Use of 60 Vbeta and 13 Jbeta primers characterized the PCR. Measured with immunoSEQ multiplex PCR; TCRdb has only the in-frame clones, and not every one. The sample comprises more than 85,000 clones, around 76% of which are singletons, and 9.5% to 13% rests with the top ten. Input material: PBMCs. All receptors derive from a man aged 25 to 40 in good health and CMV-seropositive.

This rearrangement joins TRBV6-1 to TRBJ2-7; 8 bases match TRBD1. The CDR3 loop spans 15 amino acids. CDR1 MNHNS and CDR2 SASEGT come from the germline V gene. Trimming took 2 bases from V and 6 from J; bases not matched to a gene: 9. DNA for the CDR3: TGTGCCAGCAGTGAACTGGGGACAGGAGTCTTCGAGCAGTACTTC. It is translated as CASSELGTGVFEQYF.

The chain combines TRBV7-2 with TRBJ2-2; D may be TRBD2 (7 bases). The V end lost 1 base, the J end lost 6 bases, and 12 bases lay between the germline ends. This CDR3 comprises 15 residues. In germline, CDR1 is SGHTA, CDR2 FQGNSA. The CDR3 DNA sequence: TGTGCCAGCAGCTTAGGTGGGGGGGCCCCCGGGGAGCTGTTTTTT. Its protein is CASSLGGGAPGELFF.

This chain uses TRBV18 with TRBJ2-7, with a possible D match to TRBD1 (5 bases). CDR3 length: 15 amino acids. Germline loops: CDR1 KGHSH, CDR2 LQKENI. V lost 2 bases, J lost 3 bases, and 14 bases lay in between. CDR3 sequence reads: CASSPNFTGNYEQYF. CDR3 DNA sequence: TGTGCCAGCTCACCAAACTTCACAGGAAACTACGAGCAGTACTTC. Drawing the rest from reference TRBV18 and TRBJ2-7, the complete variable domain is NAGVMQNPRHLVRRRGQEARLRCSPMKGHSHVYWYRQLPEEGLKFMVYLQKENIIDESGMPKERFSAEFPKEGPSILRIQQVVRGDSAAYFCASSPNFTGNYEQYFGPGTRLTVT.

The chain combines TRBV25-1 with TRBJ2-6; D is perhaps TRBD2 (6 bases). The CDR3 sequence is 16 residues long. Germline assignment: CDR1 MGHDK and CDR2 SYGVNS. The germline V and J ends were trimmed by 3 bases and 0 bases, with 9 bases remaining between them. The CDR3, as DNA: TGTGCCAGCAGTGACCCGGGGGTCTCTGGGGCCAACGTCCTGACTTTC. Its protein is CASSDPGVSGANVLTF.

This clone was counted between two and nine times. CDR3 amino acids: CASSEWDRGNTEAFF. CDR3 in DNA: TGTGCCAGCAGTGAATGGGACAGGGGGAACACTGAAGCTTTCTTT. The chain couples TRBV6-1 to TRBJ1-1, with 10 bases fitting TRBD1. Germline CDR1 reads MNHNS; CDR2 reads SASEGT. With V trimmed by 2 bases and J by 1 base, 1 base remained unmatched. The CDR3 consists of 15 residues.

This chain links TRBV7-6 with TRBJ2-1; TRBD1 agrees at 8 bases. Germline V lookup: CDR1 SGHVS, CDR2 FNYEAQ. This CDR3 contains 17 residues. J gave up 3 bases and V 1 base, and 8 bases lay outside the gene matches. The CDR3 spells CASSLEGQVVGYNEQFF. Here the CDR3 DNA reads TGTGCCAGCAGCTTAGAGGGACAGGTCGTTGGCTACAATGAGCAGTTCTTC.

The chain links TRBV7-2 to TRBJ2-5; D is unclear. This CDR3 region has 11 residues. The V gene lost 3 bases and the J gene lost 4 bases, with 3 bases spanning the gap. From germline, CDR1 is SGHTA and CDR2 FQGNSA. The CDR3 is CASSFGETQYF. CDR3 bases: TGTGCCAGCAGCTTCGGAGAGACCCAGTACTTC.

V gene TRBV6-1 combines with J gene TRBJ2-5, with 8 bases identical to TRBD2. J gave up 5 bases and V 2 bases, and 7 bases lay outside the gene matches. This CDR3 has 15 residues. Germline V gene sequence: CDR1 MNHNS, CDR2 SASEGT. The CDR3 nucleotides read TGTGCCAGCAGTGAACCGGGGGGGGCAGGGGAGACCCAGTACTTC. Translating it yields CASSEPGGAGETQYF.

CDR3 in DNA: TGTGCCAGCAGCCCGACAGGGGGATTACAGCCCCAGCATTTT. It specifies CASSPTGGLQPQHF. The chain couples TRBV7-9 to TRBJ1-5; TRBD1 matches 9 bases. Looked up from germline, CDR1 is SEHNR and CDR2 is FQNEAQ (reference sequence). The CDR3 is 14 residues long. V trimming: 5 bases; J trimming: 7 bases; junction bases outside the gene matches: 6.

The chain has TRBV18 and TRBJ1-1; TRBD1 matches at 7 bases. Unmatched junction bases numbered 8, after V lost 3 bases and J lost 4 bases. The CDR3 runs to 15 residues. Germline CDR1 and CDR2: KGHSH and LQKENI. CDR3 protein: CASSPRQGGGTEAFF. The CDR3, as DNA: TGTGCCAGCTCACCGCGACAGGGAGGTGGCACTGAAGCTTTCTTT.

This clone was seen only once. The CDR3 sequence: CASSQATRGGAHNEQFF. The DNA of the CDR3 is TGCGCCAGCAGCCAAGCCACACGCGGGGGCGCTCACAATGAGCAGTTCTTC. The chain is built from TRBV4-1 and TRBJ2-1; TRBD2 is a possible D gene (7 bases). Germline loops: CDR1 MGHRA, CDR2 YSYEKL. V dropped 1 base and J dropped 5 bases, with 18 bases sitting between them. The CDR3 runs to 17 residues.

This clone was seen only a few times. Other nucleotide sequences from this sample produce the same CDR3. The V and J genes are TRBV9 and TRBJ1-6; a weak D match, TRBD1 (6 bases). V gave up 3 bases and J gave up 0 bases, with 10 bases separating them. Germline values: CDR1 SGDLS, CDR2 YYNGEE. The length of the CDR3 is 16 residues. The CDR3 protein is CASSATGSSYNSPLHF. The CDR3 bases are TGTGCCAGCAGCGCTACAGGGAGCTCCTATAATTCACCCCTCCACTTT.

This chain connects TRBV4-2 to TRBJ2-3; the D gene is possibly TRBD2 (6 bases). Per germline, CDR1 LGHNA and CDR2 YNFKEQ. This CDR3 is built from 15 residues. V was cut by 1 base and J by 0 bases, with 8 bases left in between. CDR3 bases: TGTGCCAGCAGCCAAGTGGGGGGTAGCACAGATACGCAGTATTTT. Protein product: CASSQVGGSTDTQYF.

The V call is TRBV28, the J call TRBJ1-4; a weak D match, TRBD1 (5 bases). Trimming took 6 bases from V and 5 from J, leaving 25 bases between them. Germline values: CDR1 MDHEN, CDR2 SYDVKM. The CDR3 spans 18 residues. The CDR3 region has the DNA TGTGCCAGCAGCCCCCTTTTCACAGGTGGGGAGGAGAATGAAAAACTGTTTTTT. Translated: CASSPLFTGGEENEKLFF.

This chain uses TRBV4-1 with TRBJ2-1; D is unclear. Between the trimmed V and J ends, which lost 3 bases and 0 bases, there was a span of 12 bases. Per the germline V gene, CDR1 is MGHRA and CDR2 is YSYEKL. This CDR3 region has 16 residues. This chain's CDR3 is CASSQVQQSSYNEQFF. As DNA, the CDR3 is TGCGCCAGCAGCCAGGTACAGCAAAGCTCCTACAATGAGCAGTTCTTC.

This clone was seen a few times. The chain couples TRBV10-2 to TRBJ1-2; 8 bases align to TRBD1. Trimming removed 4 bases from V and 4 bases from J; junction bases left unmatched: 8. Germline loops: CDR1 WSHSY, CDR2 SAAADI. This CDR3 region has 15 residues. This CDR3 is CASSGAGTGIYGYTF. The CDR3 DNA sequence: TGCGCCAGCAGTGGTGCCGGGACAGGCATCTATGGCTACACCTTC.

This clone was found once. The chain uses TRBV4-1 and TRBJ2-2, with 11 bases lining up with TRBD1. V shed 4 bases, J shed 5 bases, and the junction held 6 bases outside the gene matches. The CDR3 contains 16 residues. Germline values: CDR1 MGHRA, CDR2 YSYEKL. CDR3 DNA sequence: TGCGCCAGCAGCCCACCCGGGACAGGGGGGACCGGGGAGCTGTTTTTT. It is translated as CASSPPGTGGTGELFF.

The chain couples TRBV6-5 to TRBJ2-7; 9 bases match TRBD2. CDR1 MNHEY and CDR2 SVGAGI come from the germline V gene. V was pared by 5 bases and J by 4 bases, with 9 bases of the junction left unmatched. The CDR3 extends over 15 amino acids. The CDR3 loop reads CASSKPSGAKYEQYF. The DNA of the CDR3 is TGTGCCAGCAGTAAACCTAGCGGGGCTAAATACGAGCAGTACTTC.

The chain links TRBV7-9 to TRBJ1-1; D is ambiguous. The CDR3 extends over 14 amino acids. Per the germline V gene, CDR1 is SEHNR and CDR2 is FQNEAQ (reference sequence). V lost 1 base and J 2 bases, leaving 8 bases between the germline ends. In DNA form, the CDR3 reads TGTGCCAGCAGCTTAGTGTCAGGCAACACTGAAGCTTTCTTT. This codes for CASSLVSGNTEAFF.